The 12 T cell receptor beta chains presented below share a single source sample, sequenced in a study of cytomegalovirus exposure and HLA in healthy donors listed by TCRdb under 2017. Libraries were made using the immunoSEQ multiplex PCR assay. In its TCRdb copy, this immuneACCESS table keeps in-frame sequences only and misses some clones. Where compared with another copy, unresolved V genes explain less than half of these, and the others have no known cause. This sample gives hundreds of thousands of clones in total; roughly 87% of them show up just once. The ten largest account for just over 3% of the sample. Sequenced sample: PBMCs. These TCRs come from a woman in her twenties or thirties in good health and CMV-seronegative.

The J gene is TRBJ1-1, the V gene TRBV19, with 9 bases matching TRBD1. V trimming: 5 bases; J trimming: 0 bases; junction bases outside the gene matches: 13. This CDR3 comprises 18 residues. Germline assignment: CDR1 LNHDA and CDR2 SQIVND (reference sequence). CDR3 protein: CASSLGQGREYMNTEAFF. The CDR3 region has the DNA TGTGCCAGTAGTTTAGGACAGGGGAGGGAGTATATGAACACTGAAGCTTTCTTT.

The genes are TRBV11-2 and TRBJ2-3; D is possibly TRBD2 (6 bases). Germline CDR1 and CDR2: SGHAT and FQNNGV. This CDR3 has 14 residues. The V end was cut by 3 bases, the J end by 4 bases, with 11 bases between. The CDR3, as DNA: TGTGCCAGCAGCTTCCGGGAGTGGTCAGATACGCAGTATTTT. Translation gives CASSFREWSDTQYF.

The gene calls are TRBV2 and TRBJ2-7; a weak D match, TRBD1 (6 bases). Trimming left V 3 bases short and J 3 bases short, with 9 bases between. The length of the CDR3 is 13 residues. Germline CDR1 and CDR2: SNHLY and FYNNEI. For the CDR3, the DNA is TGTGCCAGCAGTGATGGGGACAACTACGAGCAGTACTTC. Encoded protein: CASSDGDNYEQYF.

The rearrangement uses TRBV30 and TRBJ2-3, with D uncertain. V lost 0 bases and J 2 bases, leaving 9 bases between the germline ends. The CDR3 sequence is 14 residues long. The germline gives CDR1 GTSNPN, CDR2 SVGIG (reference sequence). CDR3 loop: CAWSVLDTTDTQYF. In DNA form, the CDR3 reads TGTGCCTGGAGTGTATTAGATACCACAGATACGCAGTATTTT.

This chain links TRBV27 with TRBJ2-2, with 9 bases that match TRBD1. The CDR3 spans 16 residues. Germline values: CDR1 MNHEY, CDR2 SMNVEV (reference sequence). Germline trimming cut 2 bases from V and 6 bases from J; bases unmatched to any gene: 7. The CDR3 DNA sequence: TGTGCCAGCAGTTTACGTGGACAGGGGCAGGCCGGGGAGCTGTTTTTT. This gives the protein CASSLRGQGQAGELFF.

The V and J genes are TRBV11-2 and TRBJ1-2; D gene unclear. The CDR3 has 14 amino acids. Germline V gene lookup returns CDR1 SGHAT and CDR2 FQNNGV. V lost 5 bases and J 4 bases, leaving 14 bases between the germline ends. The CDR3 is CASSLAKQRYGYTF. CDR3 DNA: TGTGCCAGCAGCCTTGCCAAACAGCGCTATGGCTACACCTTC.

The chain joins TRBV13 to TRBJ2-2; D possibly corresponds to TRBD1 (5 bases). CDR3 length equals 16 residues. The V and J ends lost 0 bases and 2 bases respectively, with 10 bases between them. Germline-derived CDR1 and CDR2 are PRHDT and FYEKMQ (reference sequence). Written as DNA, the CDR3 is TGTGCCAGCAGCTTAGGTGTGGACACTAACACCGGGGAGCTGTTTTTT. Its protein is CASSLGVDTNTGELFF.

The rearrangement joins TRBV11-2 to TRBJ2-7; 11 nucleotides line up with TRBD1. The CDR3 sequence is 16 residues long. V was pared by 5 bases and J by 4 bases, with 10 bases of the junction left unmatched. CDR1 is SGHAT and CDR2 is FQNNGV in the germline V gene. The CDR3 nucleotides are TGTGCCAGCAGCCCCGCTGGGACAGGGGGAGAGTACGAGCAGTACTTC. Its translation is CASSPAGTGGEYEQYF.

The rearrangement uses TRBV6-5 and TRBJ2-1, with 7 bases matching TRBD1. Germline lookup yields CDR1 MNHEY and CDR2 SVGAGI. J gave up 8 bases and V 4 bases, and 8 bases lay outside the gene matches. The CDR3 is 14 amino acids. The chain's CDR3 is CASSFLGGSDEQFF. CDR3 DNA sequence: TGTGCCAGCAGTTTTTTAGGGGGCAGCGATGAGCAGTTCTTC.

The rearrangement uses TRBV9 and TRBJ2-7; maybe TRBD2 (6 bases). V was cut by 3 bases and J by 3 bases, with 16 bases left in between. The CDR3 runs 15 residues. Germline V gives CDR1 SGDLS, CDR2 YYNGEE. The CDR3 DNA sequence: TGTGCCAGCAGCGCCGGGAGTCCTCTTTACTACGAGCAGTACTTC. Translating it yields CASSAGSPLYYEQYF.

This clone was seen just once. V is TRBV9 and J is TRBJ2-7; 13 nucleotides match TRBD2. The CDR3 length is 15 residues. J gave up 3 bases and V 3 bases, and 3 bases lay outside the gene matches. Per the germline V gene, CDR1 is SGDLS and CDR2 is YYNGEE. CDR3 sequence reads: CASSAGTSGNYEQYF. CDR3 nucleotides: TGTGCCAGCAGCGCCGGGACTAGCGGGAACTACGAGCAGTACTTC.

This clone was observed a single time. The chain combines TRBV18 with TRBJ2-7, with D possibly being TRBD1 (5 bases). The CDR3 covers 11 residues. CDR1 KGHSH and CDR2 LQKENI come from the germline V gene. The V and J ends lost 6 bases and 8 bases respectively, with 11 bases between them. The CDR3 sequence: CASSPNRKQYF. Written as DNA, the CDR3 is TGTGCCAGCTCGCCTAACAGGAAGCAGTACTTC.